The TCR beta chain described here comes from a study of T cells in Graves' hyperthyroidism and ophthalmopathy. Study details: Initial diagnosis, before any treatment, was when peripheral blood was collected. Study-wide results and limits: Ophthalmopathy, as predicted by the model, came a median about seven months after the prediction. Blood also contained most expanded thyroid clonotypes above 0.001.

Amplification of TCR beta CDR3 regions used RNA as the template. The HTBI primer set served for first-round RT-PCR of the TCR CDR3. Each CDR3 protein is one row after TCRdb ran MiXCR on the multiplex PCR reads. This table has a few hundred thousand distinct CDR3 sequences, about 18% appearing once. As for this clonotype: Its antigen is still unknown.

For ophthalmopathy patients, the Clinical Activity Score was at least 3 and the NOSPECS grade at least 4; duration was under 3 months. V trimming: 6 bases; J trimming: 5 bases; junction bases outside the gene matches: 13. Germline CDR1 and CDR2: SEHNR and FQNEAQ (reference sequence). This CDR3 contains 17 residues. The receptor comes from a young man with Graves' ophthalmopathy. This chain uses TRBV7-9 with TRBJ2-5; TRBD2 agrees at 12 bases. Sequencing input: blood. In DNA form, the CDR3 reads TGTGCCAGCAGTCGGGACTCTAGCGGGGGGGGCGGTGAGACCCAGTACTTC. Encoded protein: CASSRDSSGGGGETQYF.